The clone carrying this T cell receptor beta chain appeared a few times. This sample was taken from a study of T cells in Graves' hyperthyroidism and ophthalmopathy. Template material for amplifying TCR beta CDR3 regions consisted of RNA transcripts. Primed by the HTBI set, a first-round RT-PCR was run on the TCR CDR3. TCRdb fed the multiplex PCR reads into MiXCR, producing one record per CDR3 protein. The table has 550,000 to 600,000 distinct CDR3 sequences, approximately 15% seen once. This CDR3 contains 14 residues. Looked up from germline, CDR1 is SGHRS and CDR2 is YFSETQ. The ends were cut back, 3 bases at V and 3 bases at J, with 12 bases in the middle.

The sample comprised blood. This rearrangement joins TRBV5-1 to TRBJ1-1, with unresolved D. This receptor was obtained from a woman younger than 30 with Graves' hyperthyroidism. CDR3: CASSYKYGDTEAFF. DNA of the CDR3: TGCGCCAGCAGCTACAAATACGGTGACACTGAAGCTTTCTTT.